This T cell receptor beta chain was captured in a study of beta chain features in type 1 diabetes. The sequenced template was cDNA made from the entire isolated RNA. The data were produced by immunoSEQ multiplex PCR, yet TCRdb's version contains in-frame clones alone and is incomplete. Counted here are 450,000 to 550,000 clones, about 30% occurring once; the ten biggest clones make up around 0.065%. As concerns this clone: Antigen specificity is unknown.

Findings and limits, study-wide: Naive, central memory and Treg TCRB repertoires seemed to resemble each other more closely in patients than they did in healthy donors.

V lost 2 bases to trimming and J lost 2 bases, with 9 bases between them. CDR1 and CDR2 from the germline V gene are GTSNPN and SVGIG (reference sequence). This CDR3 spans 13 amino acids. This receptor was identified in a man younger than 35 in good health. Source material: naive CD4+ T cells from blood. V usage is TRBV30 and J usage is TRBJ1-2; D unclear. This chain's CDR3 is CAWSQDSNYGYTF. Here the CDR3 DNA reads TGTGCCTGGAGTCAGGACTCAAACTATGGCTACACCTTC.